The source of this TCR beta chain is a study of blood T cell repertoires in COVID-19. Study details: Both acute and convalescent COVID-19 samples were obtained from the United States, Italy and Spain. Sources were T cells, B-cell-depleted T cells, or PBMCs; the material itself was cDNA or gDNA.

Concerning this clone: This may be a read error, as it is one base from a much larger clone. The sample holds other DNA sequences that translate to the same CDR3.

The CDR3 sequence is 12 residues long. The V gene lost 6 bases and the J gene lost 0 bases, with 4 bases spanning the gap. How the authors handled the data: Estimates of nucleated cell counts were drawn from the amplification of reference gene primers. TCRdb's table, derived via immunoSEQ multiplex PCR, lists solely in-frame clones and lacks some. V, J and clone size reflect that table, while D and trimming were determined from the DNA. The data hold around 150,000 clones, with over 70% observed a single time. What was sequenced was peripheral blood. The sequence derives from a man between 65 and 85 years old with acute or convalescent COVID-19. The V gene is TRBV12-3 or TRBV12-4, the J gene TRBJ2-3; D unclear. The CDR3 is CASSLSTDTQYF. The CDR3 DNA follows: TGTGCCAGCAGCCTAAGCACAGATACGCAGTATTTT.